This passage covers 32 T cell receptor beta chains from one sample sequenced in a study of regulatory T cells in long-lasting Graves disease. Construction of the TCR beta libraries employed iRepertoire HTBI primers in conjunction with Arm-PCR of CDR3 regions. MiXCR, run by TCRdb on the multiplex PCR reads, gives a single entry per CDR3 protein. The data show approximately 390,000 distinct CDR3 sequences, 15% to 20% seen once. The time point here: newly diagnosed GD, antithyroid drugs for less than 3 months. TCR sequences were obtained from RNA taken from PBMCs. These data were also filed under a second study, of T cells in Graves' hyperthyroidism and ophthalmopathy.

The material was peripheral blood mononuclear cells (PBMCs), obtained at new diagnosis, from a patient treated with antithyroid drugs. The receptors derive from a woman younger than 30 with Graves disease.

Worth noting for this clonotype: A far more abundant clone sits one base away, making this likely a read error. This sequence joins TRBV2 and TRBJ2-1; TRBD1 aligns across 7 bases. V shed 5 bases and J 10 bases; nucleotides not matched to a gene: 8. The CDR3 runs to 13 residues. CDR1 SNHLY and CDR2 FYNNEI come from the germline V gene. The CDR3 here is CASSWDRAYEQFF. Here the CDR3 DNA reads TGTGCCAGCAGTTGGGACAGAGCCTACGAGCAGTTCTTC.

This clonotype has ten or more counts. V gene TRBV28 combines with J gene TRBJ2-7; 9 nucleotides match TRBD1. The V gene's germline CDR1 is MDHEN and CDR2 SYDVKM. CDR3 length: 14 amino acids. The V segment lost 9 bases and the J segment 2 bases; nucleotides outside the gene matches: 8. The CDR3, as DNA: TGTGCCAGTAGGTTAACAGGGGGCGCCTACGAGCAGTACTTC. Amino acids: CASRLTGGAYEQYF.

In this sample, this clonotype turned up many times. The CDR3 DNA sequence: TGTGCCTGGACCCTTGGGACAGTCTACGAGCAGTACTTC. Residues: CAWTLGTVYEQYF. The V and J genes are TRBV30 and TRBJ2-7; 7 bases are shared with TRBD1. The CDR3 is 13 amino acids. Germline lookup yields CDR1 GTSNPN and CDR2 SVGIG (reference sequence). J was trimmed by 3 bases and V by 4 bases; bases with no gene match: 6.

This clonotype was detected ten times or more. This chain joins TRBV28 and TRBJ1-2; 8 bases are shared with TRBD1. The V segment lost 4 bases and the J segment 1 base; nucleotides outside the gene matches: 5. CDR3 size: 15 residues. In germline, CDR1 is MDHEN, CDR2 SYDVKM. The CDR3 DNA reads as TGTGCCAGCAGTTCGGGGACAGGCTTTAACTATGGCTACACCTTC. It encodes CASSSGTGFNYGYTF.

As regards this clonotype: A read error may be the cause here, since a much bigger clone is one base away. The chain is built from TRBV20-1 and TRBJ1-2, with 7 bases matching TRBD1. The CDR3 contains 14 residues. Germline V gene sequence: CDR1 DFQATT, CDR2 SNEGSKA (reference sequence). Written as DNA, the CDR3 is TGCAGTGCTGACTCAGGGGGGTTTAACTATGGCTCCACCTTC. Its protein product is CSADSGGFNYGSTF.

This clonotype was counted many times. V is TRBV4-1 and J is TRBJ2-1; 8 bases match TRBD1. The V segment lost 1 base and the J segment 8 bases; nucleotides outside the gene matches: 7. CDR3 size: 15 residues. Germline V gene sequence: CDR1 MGHRA, CDR2 YSYEKL. This chain's CDR3 is CASSQAPGGRDEQFF. CDR3 nucleotide sequence: TGCGCCAGCAGCCAAGCGCCAGGGGGCCGCGATGAGCAGTTCTTC.

This clonotype was seen a single time. The junction and the germline gene differ at one end; a read error may be behind it. The chain uses TRBV9 and TRBJ2-5; D perhaps matches TRBD1 (7 bases). Germline V CDR1 and CDR2: SGDLS, YYNGEE. CDR3 size: 14 residues. Here the CDR3 reads CASNVAGGRETQYF. For the CDR3, the DNA is TGTGCCAGCAACGTAGCAGGGGGGCGAGAGACCCAGTACTTC.

This clonotype was detected only a few times. This chain connects TRBV9 to TRBJ2-3, with D perhaps TRBD1 (6 bases). The J call is doubtful: the DNA matches TRBJ2-5 better. The length of the CDR3 is 15 residues. In germline, CDR1 is SGDLS, CDR2 YYNGEE. The CDR3 loop reads CASSVDPTGLETQYF. CDR3 nucleotide sequence: TGTGCCAGCAGCGTTGACCCTACAGGGCTGGAGACCCAGTACTTC.

In its sample, this clonotype was seen a few times. In DNA form, the CDR3 reads TGTGCCAGCAGCCAGCCGACAGGGAGGGGTAATGAAAAACTGTTTTTT. Translation gives CASSQPTGRGNEKLFF. V and J are TRBV3-1 and TRBJ1-4, with 7 positions matching TRBD1. With 3 bases clipped from V and 4 bases from J, the junction kept 8 bases outside the gene matches. Germline V CDR1 and CDR2: LGHDT, YNNKEL (reference sequence). This CDR3 contains 16 residues.

The CDR3 bases are TGTGCCAGCAGCTCCACTTTCTCGGGAATTGAAAAACTGTTTTTT. It encodes CASSSTFSGIEKLFF. V and J are TRBV7-9 and TRBJ1-4; no reliable D call. This CDR3 contains 15 residues. Deletions cut 4 bases from V and 7 bases from J, with 16 bases between. Germline values: CDR1 SEHNR, CDR2 FQNEAQ (reference sequence).

At least ten counts were recorded for this clonotype. The V gene is TRBV12-3 or TRBV12-4, the J gene TRBJ2-1; D ambiguous. V dropped 3 bases and J dropped 4 bases, with 10 bases sitting between them. This CDR3 comprises 14 residues. The DNA of the CDR3 is TGTGCCAGCAGTTTGCTCGCCAGGTACAATGAGCAGTTCTTC. Translating gives CASSLLARYNEQFF.

There are a few counts of this clonotype. The chain uses TRBV2 and TRBJ1-6; D is undetermined. The CDR3 length is 16 residues. Germline CDR1 SNHLY, CDR2 FYNNEI. Trimming removed 5 bases from V and 0 bases from J, with 11 bases in between. The CDR3 loop is CASSNLMGSYNSPLHF. The CDR3 coding sequence is TGTGCCAGCAGTAATCTCATGGGCTCCTATAATTCACCCCTCCACTTT.

This clonotype was counted many times. This chain connects TRBV5-1 to TRBJ2-1; D is possibly TRBD2 (6 bases). The V end was cut by 5 bases, the J end by 4 bases, with 16 bases between. CDR1 is SGHRS, CDR2 YFSETQ, per germline. This CDR3 has 15 amino acids. CDR3 loop: CASRSELAQYNEQFF. The CDR3, as DNA: TGCGCCAGCAGATCCGAACTAGCCCAATACAATGAGCAGTTCTTC.

This clonotype was counted only a few times. The chain is built from TRBV5-1 and TRBJ1-1, with 11 bases aligning to TRBD1. The germline V gene encodes CDR1 SGHRS and CDR2 YFSETQ. V trimming: 7 bases; J trimming: 3 bases; junction bases outside the gene matches: 5. The CDR3 contains 14 residues. CDR3 loop: CASRRDRGDTEAFF. DNA for the CDR3: TGCGCCAGCCGCCGGGACAGGGGGGACACTGAAGCTTTCTTT.

There are many counts of this clonotype. This chain uses TRBV7-8 with TRBJ2-5, with TRBD2 matching over 13 bases. CDR1 is SGHVS, CDR2 FQNEAQ, per germline. CDR3 size: 18 residues. The junction had 10 bases not matched to a gene; V was cut back by 5 bases and J by 1 base. CDR3 region: CASSRTSGGAVGQETQYF. CDR3 bases: TGTGCCAGCAGCAGAACTAGCGGGGGGGCAGTGGGCCAAGAGACCCAGTACTTC.

This clonotype has ten or more counts. The junction departs from germline at one end; a sequencing error may be responsible. The chain is built from TRBV7-9 and TRBJ2-5, with 9 bases lining up with TRBD1. This CDR3 is built from 13 residues. In germline, CDR1 is SEHNR, CDR2 FQNEAQ (reference sequence). In DNA, the CDR3 is TGCGCCAGCAGCCGGGGACAGGGAGAGACCCAGTACTTC. This sequence encodes CASSRGQGETQYF.

This clonotype was observed at least ten times. V is TRBV9 and J is TRBJ2-7; 7 bases fit TRBD2. The germline V gene encodes CDR1 SGDLS and CDR2 YYNGEE. The V segment lost 0 bases and the J segment 7 bases; nucleotides outside the gene matches: 16. CDR3 length equals 17 residues. CDR3 residues: CASSVGPAGTSLGEQYF. CDR3 in DNA: TGTGCCAGCAGCGTAGGTCCAGCGGGAACCTCTCTCGGGGAGCAGTACTTC.

This clonotype was seen a handful of times. The chain has TRBV5-6 and TRBJ1-2, with D perhaps TRBD1 (6 bases). CDR3 length: 17 residues. V was trimmed by 6 bases and J by 1 base, leaving 22 bases between them. Germline V lookup: CDR1 SGHDT, CDR2 YYEEEE. This chain's CDR3 is CASKLPKSGGDNYGYTF. CDR3 in DNA: TGTGCCAGCAAACTCCCCAAGTCCGGGGGCGATAACTATGGCTACACCTTC.

About this clonotype: A clone one base away is much larger, so this may be a read error. The chain employs TRBV7-2 and TRBJ2-7; 7 bases align to TRBD1. Germline loops: CDR1 SGHTA, CDR2 FQGNSA. The CDR3 is made up of 16 amino acids. The CDR3 DNA follows: TGTGCCAGTAGTAACCTTCAGGACAGGAGCTCCTACGGGCAGTACTTC. Its protein is CASSNLQDRSSYGQYF.

On this clonotype itself: With a far larger clone one base away, a read error is the likely cause. The V call is TRBV28, the J call TRBJ2-5; 8 bases are shared with TRBD1. Germline V lookup: CDR1 MDHEN, CDR2 SYDVKM. This CDR3 has 14 residues. Trimming cost V 5 bases and J 11 bases; bases outside gene matches: 13. DNA for the CDR3: TGTGCCAGCAGTCGGGAGACAGGGGACAATGAGCAGTACTTC. It specifies CASSRETGDNEQYF.

Comments on this clonotype: The junction departs from germline at one end; a sequencing error may be responsible. The chain is built from TRBV7-7 and TRBJ2-1; D ambiguous. Germline V gene lookup returns CDR1 SSHAT and CDR2 FNYEAQ (reference sequence). The CDR3 is made up of 15 amino acids. The CDR3 reads CASSFGLASYNEQFF. The CDR3 DNA sequence: TGTGCTAGCAGCTTTGGCCTTGCCTCCTACAATGAGCAGTTCTTC.

This clonotype came up many times. The chain carries TRBV12-3 or TRBV12-4 and TRBJ2-3, with D uncertain. V dropped 6 bases and J dropped 1 base, with 8 bases sitting between them. The CDR3 sequence is 13 residues long. The CDR3 here is CASSPTGTDTQYF. The CDR3 DNA reads as TGTGCCAGCAGCCCCACAGGCACAGATACGCAGTATTTT.

The gene calls are TRBV4-1 and TRBJ1-4; the D is unclear. The CDR3 is made up of 15 amino acids. CDR1 and CDR2 from the germline V gene are MGHRA and YSYEKL. V was pared by 2 bases and J by 0 bases, with 7 bases between. CDR3 sequence reads: CASSQFFSTNEKLFF. The CDR3 bases are TGCGCCAGCAGCCAATTCTTCTCAACTAATGAAAAACTGTTTTTT.

This clonotype was seen many times. V gene TRBV20-1 combines with J gene TRBJ1-2, with D uncertain. Germline CDR1 is DFQATT and CDR2 is SNEGSKA (reference sequence). The CDR3 sequence is 12 residues long. Trimming cost V 1 base and J 8 bases, with 11 bases left between them. The CDR3 DNA is TGCAGTGCTAGAGCCCCCCCGGGAGGCTACACCTTC. Translating gives CSARAPPGGYTF.

This clonotype was counted many times. The chain recombines TRBV20-1 with TRBJ1-2; no clear D. Germline values: CDR1 DFQATT, CDR2 SNEGSKA (reference sequence). The CDR3 totals 9 residues. Trimming stripped 0 bases from V and 12 bases from J, with 5 bases between. CDR3 sequence: CSARDRHTF. CDR3 coding DNA: TGCAGTGCTAGAGATAGGCACACCTTC.

This CDR3 is CASTRGNTEAFF. The CDR3 region has the DNA TGTGCCAGTACCCGGGGGAACACTGAAGCTTTCTTT. J is TRBJ1-1 and V is TRBV19; D is unresolved. V was trimmed by 7 bases and J by 1 base, leaving 7 bases between them. The CDR3 length is 12 residues. Germline CDR1 LNHDA, CDR2 SQIVND (reference sequence). The full variable domain, in which reference TRBV19 and TRBJ1-1 provide the parts outside the CDR3, is DGGITQSPKYLFRKEGQNVTLSCEQNLNHDAMYWYRQDPGQGLRLIYYSQIVNDFQKGDIAEGYSVSREKKESFPLTVTSAQKNPTAFYLCASTRGNTEAFFGQGTRLTVV.

The sample holds many counts of this clonotype. The V gene is TRBV2, the J gene TRBJ2-5, with TRBD2 matching over 7 bases. CDR3 length: 15 amino acids. V trimming: 4 bases; J trimming: 2 bases; junction bases outside the gene matches: 7. Germline V gene data show CDR1 as SNHLY and CDR2 as FYNNEI. CDR3 sequence reads: CASSVIGGLQETQYF. The DNA for the CDR3 is TGTGCCAGCAGTGTGATCGGGGGACTACAAGAGACCCAGTACTTC.

This clonotype appeared many times. This chain joins TRBV3-1 and TRBJ2-3; D gene unclear. Germline CDR1 LGHDT, CDR2 YNNKEL (reference sequence). V gave up 0 bases and J gave up 2 bases, with 6 bases separating them. The CDR3 sequence is 14 residues long. CDR3: CASSQDGFTDTQYF. DNA of the CDR3: TGTGCCAGCAGCCAAGACGGATTCACAGATACGCAGTATTTT.

Comments on this clonotype: A much larger clone lies a single base off, so this may be a read error. The chain carries TRBV30 and TRBJ1-5, with D unclear. V lost 4 bases to trimming and J lost 1 base, with 14 bases between them. CDR1 and CDR2 (germline): GTSNPN, SVGIG (reference sequence). The CDR3 sequence is 15 residues long. CDR3 amino acids: CAWTPGVASNQPQHF. DNA for the CDR3: TGTGCCTGGACTCCCGGGGTAGCCAGCAATCAGCCCCAGCATTTT.

This clonotype was seen at least ten times. V usage is TRBV11-2 and J usage is TRBJ1-2; D remains unclear. Trimming removed 1 base at V and 4 bases at J, with 4 bases between. The length of the CDR3 is 12 residues. The germline V gene encodes CDR1 SGHAT and CDR2 FQNNGV. CDR3: CASSLVTYGYTF. The CDR3 DNA sequence: TGTGCCAGCAGCTTAGTAACCTATGGCTACACCTTC.

This clonotype was seen ten or more times. CDR3 nucleotides: TGTGCCAGCAGTTTATTACAGGGCGGTGGCTACACCTTC. It is translated as CASSLLQGGGYTF. The chain employs TRBV28 and TRBJ1-2, with D perhaps matching TRBD1 (6 bases). This CDR3 comprises 13 residues. Germline assignment: CDR1 MDHEN and CDR2 SYDVKM. The V end was cut by 1 base, the J end by 7 bases, with 10 bases between.

This clonotype turned up a few times. The J gene is TRBJ2-1, the V gene TRBV5-1; tentatively, D is TRBD1 (5 bases). Germline V gene sequence: CDR1 SGHRS, CDR2 YFSETQ. V lost 0 bases and J 4 bases, leaving 11 bases between the germline ends. The CDR3 extends over 15 amino acids. The CDR3 coding sequence is TGCGCCAGCAGCTTGGCGACAGATCCTTACAATGAGCAGTTCTTC. Translation: CASSLATDPYNEQFF.